The T cell receptor beta chain under discussion was sequenced for a study of blood T cell repertoires in COVID-19. Overall study: From T cells, B-cell-depleted T cells, or PBMCs came the material, which was cDNA or gDNA.

The germline gives CDR1 SGHVS, CDR2 FQNEAQ. This CDR3 region has 17 residues. V shed 1 base, J shed 0 bases, and the junction held 7 bases outside the gene matches. This clone was seen only a few times. In the original processing: Estimates of nucleated cell counts were drawn from the amplification of reference gene primers. Libraries were prepared by immunoSEQ multiplex PCR; TCRdb keeps only in-frame clonotypes and omits some of them. V and J calls and clone size are as listed in that table; D and trimming were resolved from the DNA. The sample includes over 350,000 clones, 86% of them seen just once.

The chain combines TRBV7-8 with TRBJ2-7, with 9 bases lining up with TRBD2. The sequenced material came from peripheral blood. The TCR comes from a woman under 40 with active or convalescent COVID-19. The CDR3 region is CASSLGPSGVDSYEQYF. Here the CDR3 DNA reads TGTGCCAGCAGCTTAGGTCCTAGCGGGGTTGACTCCTACGAGCAGTACTTC. The whole variable domain, remainder taken from reference TRBV7-8 and TRBJ2-7, is GAGVSQSPRYKVAKRGQDVALRCDPISGHVSLFWYQQALGQGPEFLTYFQNEAQLDKSGLPSDRFFAERPEGSVSTLKIQRTQQEDSAVYLCASSLGPSGVDSYEQYFGPGTRLTVT.